Listed below are T cell receptor beta chains from one sample, sequenced in a study of blood T cells in healthy people across ages. TCRdb redid the calling of the 5' RACE reads with MiXCR, one entry per CDR3 protein. The sample carries some 1.6 million distinct CDR3 sequences, almost 35% recorded once. Sequenced: blood. These receptors were collected from a woman in her thirties in good health. Each CDR3 is given with its conserved first and last residue. The D gene is left open where the match is weak. The size of a clone is reported for some rows only, either as once, few or many, or as a class for expanded clones.

v_call: TRBV10-3
clone_size: few
d_call: TRBD2
j_call: TRBJ2-7
cdr3_aa: CAINRGLADSYEQYF
cdr3_nt: TGTGCCATCAACCGGGGTCTAGCGGACTCCTACGAGCAGTACTTC

v_call: TRBV7-7
clone_size: NA
d_call: NA
j_call: TRBJ2-5
cdr3_aa: CASSLGSLVETQYF
cdr3_nt: TGTGCCAGCAGCTTAGGGTCGCTGGTGGAGACCCAGTACTTC

v_call: TRBV9
clone_size: few
d_call: TRBD1
j_call: TRBJ2-6
cdr3_aa: CASSHPDRADSSGANVLTF
cdr3_nt: TGTGCCAGCAGTCACCCCGACAGGGCAGACTCCTCTGGGGCCAACGTCCTGACTTTC

v_call: TRBV7-2
clone_size: NA
d_call: NA
j_call: TRBJ1-5
cdr3_aa: CASSPDWAVNQPQHF
cdr3_nt: TGTGCCAGCAGCCCCGACTGGGCAGTTAATCAGCCCCAGCATTTT

v_call: TRBV7-6
clone_size: few
d_call: TRBD2
j_call: TRBJ2-3
cdr3_aa: CASSSIAGVLRSATDTQYF
cdr3_nt: TGTGCCAGCAGTTCGATAGCGGGAGTCCTACGGAGTGCCACAGATACGCAGTATTTT

v_call: TRBV20-1
clone_size: many
d_call: TRBD2
j_call: TRBJ2-3
cdr3_aa: CSAGTSGTDTQYF
cdr3_nt: TGCAGTGCGGGGACTAGCGGAACAGATACGCAGTATTTT

v_call: TRBV7-8
clone_size: NA
d_call: NA
j_call: TRBJ2-4
cdr3_aa: CASSFQQGSSVYF
cdr3_nt: TGTGCCAGCAGCTTTCAACAGGGATCGTCGGTGTACTTC

v_call: TRBV19
clone_size: NA
d_call: NA
j_call: TRBJ2-1
cdr3_aa: CASTTFLGSYNEQFF
cdr3_nt: TGTGCCAGTACTACCTTTTTAGGCTCCTACAATGAGCAGTTCTTC

v_call: TRBV3-1
clone_size: few
d_call: TRBD2
j_call: TRBJ2-1
cdr3_aa: CASSQGGGDNEQFF
cdr3_nt: TGTGCCAGCAGCCAAGGGGGGGGGGACAATGAGCAGTTCTTC

v_call: TRBV2
clone_size: NA
d_call: TRBD2
j_call: TRBJ2-5
cdr3_aa: CASRPRTSGSGETQYF
cdr3_nt: TGTGCCAGCAGACCCAGGACTAGCGGGAGTGGAGAGACCCAGTACTTC

v_call: TRBV10-3
clone_size: many
d_call: TRBD1
j_call: TRBJ2-7
cdr3_aa: CAISFTGTGRGGTAEQYF
cdr3_nt: TGTGCCATCAGTTTCACCGGGACAGGGAGAGGAGGTACCGCCGAGCAGTACTTC

v_call: TRBV27
clone_size: NA
d_call: NA
j_call: TRBJ2-7
cdr3_aa: CASSLDTGFGLYEQYF
cdr3_nt: TGTGCCAGCAGTTTAGATACAGGGTTTGGGCTCTACGAGCAGTACTTC

v_call: TRBV11-2
clone_size: few
d_call: TRBD1
j_call: TRBJ2-7
cdr3_aa: CASSLVADRGHEQYF
cdr3_nt: TGTGCCAGCAGCTTAGTAGCGGACAGGGGGCACGAGCAGTACTTC

v_call: TRBV9
clone_size: NA
d_call: TRBD1
j_call: TRBJ1-2
cdr3_aa: CAGSADRVYTF
cdr3_nt: TGTGCCGGCAGCGCCGACAGGGTCTACACCTTC

v_call: TRBV12-5
clone_size: few
d_call: NA
j_call: TRBJ2-7
cdr3_aa: CASGWGTLEGYEQYF
cdr3_nt: TGTGCTAGTGGTTGGGGGACGTTGGAAGGATACGAGCAGTACTTC

v_call: TRBV5-5
clone_size: NA
d_call: NA
j_call: TRBJ2-2
cdr3_aa: CASSSGLATGELFF
cdr3_nt: TGTGCCAGCAGCTCCGGCCTAGCGACCGGGGAGCTGTTTTTT

v_call: TRBV6-6
clone_size: NA
d_call: NA
j_call: TRBJ2-5
cdr3_aa: CASSYSPQETQYF
cdr3_nt: TGTGCCAGCAGTTATTCCCCTCAAGAGACCCAGTACTTC

v_call: TRBV30
clone_size: few
d_call: NA
j_call: TRBJ2-5
cdr3_aa: CAWRQKGLETQYF
cdr3_nt: TGTGCCTGGAGGCAAAAGGGATTGGAGACCCAGTACTTC

v_call: TRBV7-9
clone_size: many
d_call: TRBD1
j_call: TRBJ1-2
cdr3_aa: CASRSDRDYGYTF
cdr3_nt: TGTGCCAGCAGATCGGACAGGGACTATGGCTACACCTTC

v_call: TRBV12-3/TRBV12-4
clone_size: NA
d_call: TRBD2
j_call: TRBJ2-3
cdr3_aa: CASSLEGRGGTDTQYF
cdr3_nt: TGTGCCAGCAGTTTAGAGGGGCGGGGGGGCACAGATACGCAGTATTTT

v_call: TRBV10-3
clone_size: few
d_call: NA
j_call: TRBJ2-7
cdr3_aa: CAIMQSDTVRRGEQYF
cdr3_nt: TGTGCCATCATGCAAAGCGATACGGTACGGAGAGGCGAGCAGTACTTC

v_call: TRBV5-1
clone_size: NA
d_call: TRBD1
j_call: TRBJ1-2
cdr3_aa: CASSLALGTGYGYTF
cdr3_nt: TGCGCCAGCAGCTTGGCTTTAGGGACAGGCTATGGCTACACCTTC